This T cell receptor (beta chain) emerged from a study of blood T cell repertoires in COVID-19. Study information: Material from acute and convalescent COVID-19 was sourced from the United States, Italy and Spain.

Grouping used clinical history reported by participants in a survey and questionnaire. Measured with immunoSEQ multiplex PCR; TCRdb has only the in-frame clones, and not every one. Of about 250,000 clones listed, about nine tenths are singletons. Input material: PBMCs or T cells enriched from blood (not recorded which). The clonotype was recovered from a man aged 40-49 years who had recovered from COVID-19.

CDR3 sequence reads: CASSIKGNSYNEQFF. The CDR3, as DNA: TGTGCCAGTAGTATAAAGGGGAACTCCTACAATGAGCAGTTCTTC. The chain combines TRBV19 with TRBJ2-1; maybe TRBD1 (5 bases). This CDR3 spans 15 amino acids. Germline values: CDR1 LNHDA, CDR2 SQIVND (reference sequence). Trimming cost V 2 bases and J 0 bases, with 8 bases left between them. Combining the CDR3 with reference TRBV19 and TRBJ2-1 gives the whole variable domain DGGITQSPKYLFRKEGQNVTLSCEQNLNHDAMYWYRQDPGQGLRLIYYSQIVNDFQKGDIAEGYSVSREKKESFPLTVTSAQKNPTAFYLCASSIKGNSYNEQFFGPGTRLTVL.